The source of this T cell receptor beta chain is a study of shared clonotypes between healthy human individuals. The authors ran unsorted PBMC replicate PCRs on approximately 300 ng DNA, 25,000 to 35,000 T cell genomes. Libraries were prepared by immunoSEQ multiplex PCR; TCRdb keeps only in-frame clonotypes and omits some of them. The sample has hundreds of thousands of clones, around three quarters seen once. Germline CDR1 reads SQVTM; CDR2 reads ANQGSEA. V lost 7 bases to trimming and J lost 0 bases, with 4 bases between them. This CDR3 is built from 12 residues. The TCR was taken from a woman between 35 and 50 years old in good health. Some clones in this sample may be carry-over from other donors' samples. This rearrangement joins TRBV29-1 to TRBJ2-6; D is unresolved. The material sequenced was PBMCs. The DNA of the CDR3 is TGCAGCGCAAGCTCTGGGGCCAACGTCCTGACTTTC. Encoded protein: CSASSGANVLTF.